This entry concerns a single T cell receptor (beta chain). Its antigen is as yet unknown. Libraries of TCR beta came from quantitative 5'-RACE with molecular barcodes. One entry per CDR3 protein, called by TCRdb with MiXCR from the 5' RACE reads. In the table there are some 200,000 distinct CDR3 sequences, about 7% of which are singletons. The record originates from a study of CD8 T cells in ankylosing spondylitis. Notes on the study in general: Past research had described some motif variants in reactive arthritis synovial fluid and blood. Blood of patients with ankylosing spondylitis appeared to be characterized by a TCR beta motif of roughly eight highly homologous variants. Disease-linked clones were found to be CD8+ and relatively rare in peripheral blood. Within matched ankylosing spondylitis synovial fluid, disease-linked clones were reportedly significantly enriched.

This clonotype originated in a male donor with ankylosing spondylitis. The sequenced sample was blood, either unsorted or a sorted T cell fraction (not recorded which).

CDR3 nucleotide sequence: TGTGCCAGCAGGCCGTACAGGGAGATGAACACTGAAGCTTTCTTT. This codes for CASRPYREMNTEAFF. V is TRBV27 and J is TRBJ1-1; D may be TRBD1 (6 bases). CDR1 and CDR2 (germline): MNHEY, SMNVEV (reference sequence). The CDR3 covers 15 residues. Trimming pared 6 bases from V and 0 bases from J, leaving 14 bases between.